A selection of T cell receptor beta chains follows, all from one sample in a study of shared clonotypes between healthy human individuals. The protocol was immunoSEQ multiplex PCR, while the TCRdb copy is restricted to in-frame clones and leaves out a portion. The profile shows roughly 2.6 million clones, just over 90% of them singletons. Sequencing was carried out using naive CD4+ T cells sorted from blood. These receptors all stem from a man younger than 35 in good health. Each CDR3 is given with its conserved first and last residue. A D gene is named only where the DNA matches it firmly. Some rows mark clone size as missing; the rest say once, few, many or name a class of expanded clone.

NA | TRBD1 | TRBJ2-7 | TRBV9 | CASSPTPGQAYEQYF | TGTGCCAGCAGCCCGACCCCGGGACAGGCCTACGAGCAGTACTTC
NA | NA | TRBJ2-7 | TRBV9 | CASSMRQDLNEQYF | TGTGCCAGCAGCATGAGACAGGATTTGAACGAGCAGTACTTC
NA | TRBD1 | TRBJ2-6 | TRBV5-6 | CASSYDRVGANVLTF | TGTGCCAGCAGCTACGACAGGGTCGGGGCCAACGTCCTGACTTTC
NA | TRBD2 | TRBJ2-3 | TRBV7-9 | CASSRRTSGAVTDTQYF | TGTGCCAGCAGCCGGCGGACTAGCGGGGCGGTCACAGATACGCAGTATTTT
NA | TRBD1 | TRBJ2-4 | TRBV2 | CASSPDRVGLNIQYF | TGTGCCAGCAGCCCGGACAGGGTGGGTTTAAACATTCAGTACTTC
NA | NA | TRBJ2-7 | TRBV11-2 | CASSSRGGGQGFSYEQYF | TGTGCCAGCAGCTCACGGGGGGGCGGACAGGGCTTCTCCTACGAGCAGTACTTC
NA | NA | TRBJ1-1 | TRBV28 | CASTREDTEAFF | TGTGCCAGCACCCGGGAAGACACTGAAGCTTTCTTT
NA | NA | TRBJ2-1 | TRBV7-2 | CASSASRGPYNEQFF | TGTGCCAGCAGTGCATCCAGGGGACCCTACAATGAGCAGTTCTTC
NA | TRBD1 | TRBJ2-1 | TRBV2 | CASNDREYNEQFF | TGTGCCAGCAACGACAGGGAGTACAATGAGCAGTTCTTC
NA | NA | TRBJ2-5 | TRBV10-3 | CAISEMVKETQYF | TGTGCCATCAGTGAGATGGTAAAAGAGACCCAGTACTTC
NA | NA | TRBJ1-1 | TRBV2 | CASRFGENTEAFF | TGTGCCAGCAGATTCGGCGAAAACACTGAAGCTTTCTTT
once | TRBD2 | TRBJ2-1 | TRBV18 | CASSPTSGGVNNEQFF | TGTGCCAGCTCACCGACTAGCGGGGGGGTTAACAATGAGCAGTTCTTC
NA | TRBD2 | TRBJ2-1 | TRBV5-4 | CASSSPTSGAQFF | TGTGCCAGCAGCTCCCCTACTAGCGGCGCGCAGTTCTTC
NA | NA | TRBJ2-2 | TRBV4-3 | CASSLVPTGELFF | TGCGCCAGCAGCCTAGTACCGACCGGGGAGCTGTTTTTT
NA | NA | TRBJ1-2 | TRBV7-9 | CASSSSDGASRGYTF | TGTGCCAGCAGCTCAAGCGACGGGGCGTCTCGAGGCTACACCTTC
NA | TRBD2 | TRBJ2-1 | TRBV29-1 | CSAGRKLAGEGEQFF | TGCAGCGCCGGCCGGAAACTAGCGGGAGAGGGTGAGCAGTTCTTC
NA | NA | TRBJ2-2 | TRBV10-3 | CATTGDLNTGELFF | TGTGCCACTACAGGGGACTTGAACACCGGGGAGCTGTTTTTT
NA | TRBD2 | TRBJ2-4 | TRBV29-1 | CSVSGLAAKNIQYF | TGCAGCGTTTCGGGACTAGCGGCTAAAAACATTCAGTACTTC
NA | NA | TRBJ2-3 | TRBV18 | CASSPADTQYF | TGTGCCAGCTCACCGGCAGATACGCAGTATTTT
NA | TRBD2 | TRBJ2-3 | TRBV18 | CASSPQRPSGTPRGKEDTQYF | TGTGCCAGCTCACCTCAGAGGCCTAGCGGGACACCCAGGGGAAAAGAGGATACGCAGTATTTT
NA | NA | TRBJ1-1 | TRBV6-5 | CASSLGTEAFF | TGTGCCAGCAGTCTAGGGACTGAAGCTTTCTTT
NA | NA | TRBJ2-7 | TRBV12-5 | CASGSLGNEQYF | TGTGCTAGTGGTTCTCTGGGGAACGAGCAGTACTTC
once | NA | TRBJ2-7 | TRBV11-2 | CASSLLAATYEQYF | TGTGCCAGCAGCTTACTGGCAGCAACCTACGAGCAGTACTTC
NA | NA | TRBJ2-3 | TRBV2 | CASSEATWSEGTPGTDTQYF | TGTGCCAGCAGTGAAGCCACATGGTCGGAGGGAACCCCCGGAACAGATACGCAGTATTTT
NA | NA | TRBJ2-7 | TRBV6-5 | CASSYGRLGSSYEQYF | TGTGCCAGCAGTTACGGGAGACTTGGGAGCTCCTACGAGCAGTACTTC
once | TRBD1 | TRBJ2-1 | TRBV7-3 | CASSMTGLTYNEQFF | TGTGCCAGCAGCATGACAGGGCTAACCTACAATGAGCAGTTCTTC
NA | NA | TRBJ1-2 | TRBV5-1 | CASSFGGAHYGYTF | TGCGCCAGCAGCTTTGGGGGGGCGCACTATGGCTACACCTTC
NA | TRBD2 | TRBJ2-7 | TRBV10-3 | CAISDLRELAGGPISYEQYF | TGTGCCATCAGTGATTTAAGGGAACTAGCGGGAGGGCCAATCTCCTACGAGCAGTACTTC
NA | NA | TRBJ2-4 | TRBV28 | CASSLFRLGDNIQYF | TGTGCCAGCAGTTTATTTCGCTTGGGGGACAACATTCAGTACTTC
NA | NA | TRBJ1-1 | TRBV4-3 | CASSQGSANTEAFF | TGCGCCAGCAGCCAAGGATCGGCGAACACTGAAGCTTTCTTT
NA | TRBD1 | TRBJ1-5 | TRBV5-1 | CASSLEPQGASNQPQHF | TGCGCCAGCAGCTTGGAACCACAGGGGGCGAGCAATCAGCCCCAGCATTTT
NA | NA | TRBJ1-1 | TRBV29-1 | CSVELQEAFF | TGCAGCGTTGAACTACAGGAAGCTTTCTTT
NA | TRBD1 | TRBJ1-6 | TRBV7-9 | CASSLEWGQGASPLHF | TGTGCCAGCAGCTTAGAGTGGGGGCAGGGGGCTTCACCCCTCCACTTT
NA | NA | TRBJ2-3 | TRBV18 | CASSPTTTSDTQYF | TGTGCCAGCTCACCGACGACTACGTCAGATACGCAGTATTTT
NA | TRBD1 | TRBJ1-2 | TRBV9 | CASSAGETGGVYRSRGYTF | TGTGCCAGCAGCGCGGGCGAGACAGGGGGCGTATATCGTTCGCGTGGCTACACCTTC
NA | NA | TRBJ2-3 | TRBV7-2 | CASSLAGAATDTQYF | TGTGCCAGCAGCTTAGCGGGAGCGGCGACAGATACGCAGTATTTT
NA | NA | TRBJ2-6 | TRBV5-8 | CASSMRTGANVLTF | TGTGCCAGCAGCATGAGAACTGGGGCCAACGTCCTGACTTTC
NA | NA | TRBJ1-2 | TRBV5-5 | CASSLRGGGPYGYTF | TGTGCCAGCAGCTTAAGGGGGGGCGGCCCCTATGGCTACACCTTC
NA | NA | TRBJ1-2 | TRBV5-1 | CASSLVGTQFYGYTF | TGCGCCAGCAGCTTGGTTGGGACGCAATTCTATGGCTACACCTTC
NA | TRBD1 | TRBJ1-2 | TRBV19 | CASEGQADGYTF | TGTGCCAGTGAGGGACAGGCGGATGGCTACACCTTC
NA | NA | TRBJ2-5 | TRBV27 | CASRRSTAWLETQYF | TGTGCCAGCAGGCGCTCAACAGCGTGGTTAGAGACCCAGTACTTC
NA | TRBD2 | TRBJ2-1 | TRBV7-2 | CASTTGLGANEQFF | TGTGCCAGCACGACGGGACTAGGGGCGAATGAGCAGTTCTTC
NA | NA | TRBJ2-1 | TRBV19 | CASSMDVTDPYNEQFF | TGTGCCAGTAGTATGGATGTGACCGATCCCTACAATGAGCAGTTCTTC
NA | NA | TRBJ2-6 | TRBV19 | CASSIGGAGAISSGANVLTF | TGTGCCAGTAGTATAGGCGGGGCGGGGGCCATAAGCTCTGGGGCCAACGTCCTGACTTTC
NA | NA | TRBJ2-7 | TRBV19 | CASSIAWGDSYEQYF | TGTGCCAGTAGTATAGCCTGGGGGGACTCCTACGAGCAGTACTTC
NA | TRBD1 | TRBJ1-4 | TRBV7-9 | CASSPQGAVEKLFF | TGTGCCAGCAGCCCACAGGGGGCGGTTGAAAAACTGTTTTTT
NA | NA | TRBJ2-3 | TRBV27 | CASELSGASTDTQYF | TGTGCCAGCGAATTATCGGGGGCTAGCACAGATACGCAGTATTTT
NA | NA | TRBJ2-1 | TRBV5-1 | CASSLGQDNEQFF | TGCGCCAGCAGCTTGGGACAGGACAATGAGCAGTTCTTC
NA | NA | TRBJ1-2 | TRBV19 | CASSRTGIAGNGYTF | TGTGCCAGTAGTAGAACAGGAATAGCAGGCAATGGCTACACCTTC
NA | TRBD1 | TRBJ1-2 | TRBV30 | CAWSRDRGLLYGYTF | TGTGCCTGGTCCCGGGACAGGGGGCTCCTCTATGGCTACACCTTC